The T cell receptor (beta chain) under discussion was sequenced for a study of vaccination effects on CD4 cells after COVID-19 (dated by TCRdb to the early 2020s). Turning to the overall study: Each participant received two doses of an mRNA SARS-CoV-2 vaccine, either BNT162b2 or mRNA-1273. Cultures from other donors in the study were sequenced with the Oncomine TCR Beta short-read assay on an Illumina iSeq 100. The full study included over 8 COVID-19 convalescent patients and a few SARS-CoV-2-naive healthy vaccine recipients. In both COVID-19 convalescent patients and infection-naive vaccine recipients, the study compared SARS-CoV-2 spike-specific CD4+ TCR repertoires from before mRNA vaccination with those from after it.

Study-wide conclusions, independent of this receptor: Both infection-induced and vaccine-induced clones contracted markedly at late post-vaccination timepoints, which is consistent with waning T cell responses. The study was limited by a small number of convalescent patients, and early post-infection timepoints were lacking. In healthy vaccine recipients, vaccine-induced clones were almost all SARS-CoV-2 mono-reactive, with only 1 of 255 being cross-reactive with common cold coronaviruses.

This clone was counted a single time. Its antigen remains undetermined. Base qualities are missing; no much larger clone stands one base away. The CDR1 and CDR2 encoded by the germline V gene are MNHNS and SASEGT. Its CDR3 holds 13 amino acids, cysteine through phenylalanine. The retained sequence is limited to the CDR3, 39 bases, with the frame set at the first base. V is cut by 0 bases and J by 7 bases, and the space between the germline ends is 8 bases. The library was made by the immunoSEQ multiplex PCR assay. TCR beta CDR3 sequencing was performed on DNA from the cultured, isolated CD4+ T cells. Regarding the original processing steps: Non-productive TCR sequences were removed and reads were trimmed to the CDR3 region, keeping CDR3s of at least 7 amino acids. Antigen-specific clonotypes were identified with the MANAFEST web app by comparing expansion in peptide wells against reference cultures. To count as positive, a clone had to show expansion at FDR<0.05 compared with the reference and with all other wells, an odds ratio above 5, and a frequency above 0.1% in two replicate wells. A clonotype was called cross-reactive if it was significantly expanded both in SARS-CoV-2 spike wells and in at least one common cold coronavirus spike condition. Using the stringdist R package, CDR3 similarity was measured by Levenshtein distance, and unrooted trees were constructed with ape in R 3.6.1. Here the immuneACCESS table is served through TCRdb, limited to in-frame sequences with V and J called. Missing clones are a known gap in these copies; in checked studies unresolved V genes cover under half, and the rest lacks a known reason. V and J calls and clone size follow that table, whereas D and trimming were derived from the DNA. The table for this sample lists about 20,000 clones; approximately 70% of them were counted only once. Approximately 9.1% of the sample lies in the top ten.

In the ViraFEST assay, PBMC were stimulated with viral peptide pools, and antigen-specific CD4+ T cell clonotypes were then identified by expansion using TCR sequencing. After around 10 days of culture, CD4+ T cells were isolated with the EasySep CD4+ T cell isolation kit. None of the healthy vaccine recipients had a prior SARS-CoV-2 infection, which was confirmed by nucleocapsid antibody tests that came back negative both before and after vaccination. Some 2 million PBMC per well were cultured with approximately 10 ug/ml peptides in IMDM containing 5% human AB serum, 8.5 to 10 IU/ml IL-2 and gentamicin. Half of the culture medium was replaced with fresh IL-2-containing medium on days 3 and 7. Unless otherwise noted, each peptide stimulation condition was cultured in triplicate wells. Using Ficoll-Paque Plus gradient centrifugation, PBMC were separated from whole blood and then either used fresh or cryopreserved at -140C. The overlapping peptide pools covered the spike proteins of SARS-CoV-2 as well as those of the common cold coronaviruses HCoV-NL63, HCoV-OC43 and HCoV-229E. The QIAamp micro DNA kit was used to extract genomic DNA from the cultured CD4+ T cells.

The sequencing here drew on CD4+ T cells from PBMCs cultured with HCoV-NL63 spike peptides, taken before COVID-19 vaccination. This sample's cell subset or site label indicates: HCoV-NL63 spike overlapping peptide pool stimulation. This receptor was obtained from a human donor who received a COVID-19 vaccine. The V and J genes are TRBV6-1 and TRBJ2-3; no D gene is confidently identified. Here is the DNA: TGTGCCAGCAGTGAAGCTCAGGAAAATACGCAGTATTTT. Translated, this is CASSEAQENTQYF.